This T cell receptor (beta chain) originates from a study of CD8+CD57+ T cells in acquired aplastic anemia. Overall study context: Sorted cells (CD4+ and CD8+) yielded DNA amounts that averaged about 3.1 ug. Whole-study findings and limits: Patients and controls were found to share 25 to 30 CD8+ CDR3 sequences.

Trimming removed 4 bases from V and 2 bases from J, with 8 bases in between. This CDR3 contains 14 residues. Germline CDR1 and CDR2: WNHNN and SYGVQD (reference sequence). Turning to this clonotype: Its specificity is not known.

Researchers used genomic DNA as the template to profile TCR beta VDJ and CDR3. TCRdb fed the reads into MiXCR, producing one record per CDR3 protein. The profile shows over 150,000 distinct CDR3 sequences, about half of them singletons. By flow cytometry, patients selected for sequencing had shown an expansion of CD8+CD57+ cells. Among the patients, all had severe acquired aplastic anemia. Each patient gave a blood sample that was collected before any therapy had been received. What was sequenced was sorted CD4+, CD8+, or CD8+CD57+ T cells (not recorded which) from PBMCs. The genes are TRBV10-1 and TRBJ2-2, with TRBD1 as a possible D gene (5 bases). The sequence derives from a human donor with aplastic anemia. CDR3 loop: CASSGQYNTGELFF. In DNA form, the CDR3 reads TGCGCCAGCAGTGGACAGTATAACACCGGGGAGCTGTTTTTT.